This TCR beta chain was captured in a study of cytomegalovirus exposure and HLA in healthy donors. Notes on the study in general: Rare sequences made up most TCRs, while some public TCRs were found in many donors.

To note about this clone: Its antigen is unidentified.

The PCR ran on 60 Vbeta and 13 Jbeta primers. Sequenced by immunoSEQ multiplex PCR; TCRdb stores in-frame clones only, minus some. The table includes 160,000 or so clones, around 79% detected once. The germline CDR1 and CDR2 sequences are MNHEY and SVGAGI. CDR3 length equals 14 residues. J lost 0 bases, V lost 5 bases, and 3 bases had no gene match. The sequenced material came from PBMCs. The chain recombines TRBV6-5 with TRBJ1-1, with 7 bases fitting TRBD1. This sequence was found in a man in his forties in good health and CMV-seronegative. The CDR3 is CASSPTGVNTEAFF. The CDR3 DNA reads as TGTGCCAGCAGTCCAACAGGGGTGAACACTGAAGCTTTCTTT.